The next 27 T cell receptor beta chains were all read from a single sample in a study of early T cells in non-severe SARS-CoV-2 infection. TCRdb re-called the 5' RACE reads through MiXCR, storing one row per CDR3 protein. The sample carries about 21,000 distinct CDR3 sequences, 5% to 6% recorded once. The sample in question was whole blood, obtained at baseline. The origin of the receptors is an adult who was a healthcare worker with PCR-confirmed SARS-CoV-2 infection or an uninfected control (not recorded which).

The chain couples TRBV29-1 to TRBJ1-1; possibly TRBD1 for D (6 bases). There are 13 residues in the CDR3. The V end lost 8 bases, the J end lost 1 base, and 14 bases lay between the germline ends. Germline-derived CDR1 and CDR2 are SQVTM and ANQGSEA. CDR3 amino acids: CSYRGGANTEAFF. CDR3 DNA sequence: TGCAGCTATCGGGGGGGCGCGAACACTGAAGCTTTCTTT.

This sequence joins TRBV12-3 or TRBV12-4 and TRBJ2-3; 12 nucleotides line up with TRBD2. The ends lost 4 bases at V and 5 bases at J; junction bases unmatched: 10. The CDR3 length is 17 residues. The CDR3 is CASSSRLAGDGGDTQYF. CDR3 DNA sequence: TGTGCCAGCAGTTCGAGACTAGCGGGGGACGGGGGAGATACGCAGTATTTT.

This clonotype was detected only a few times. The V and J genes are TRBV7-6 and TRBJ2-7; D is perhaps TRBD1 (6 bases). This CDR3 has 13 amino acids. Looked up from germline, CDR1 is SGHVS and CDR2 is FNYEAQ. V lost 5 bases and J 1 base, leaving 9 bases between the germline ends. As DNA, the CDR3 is TGTGCCAGCAGCCCAGGACAGTCCTACGAGCAGTACTTC. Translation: CASSPGQSYEQYF.

This CDR3 reads CASSFDRRGVLTF. The CDR3 DNA reads as TGTGCCAGCAGTTTTGACAGACGCGGCGTCCTGACTTTC. V and J are TRBV6-5 and TRBJ2-6; TRBD1 is a possible D gene (5 bases). Germline CDR1 MNHEY, CDR2 SVGAGI. This CDR3 is built from 13 residues. V gave up 4 bases and J gave up 12 bases, with 13 bases separating them.

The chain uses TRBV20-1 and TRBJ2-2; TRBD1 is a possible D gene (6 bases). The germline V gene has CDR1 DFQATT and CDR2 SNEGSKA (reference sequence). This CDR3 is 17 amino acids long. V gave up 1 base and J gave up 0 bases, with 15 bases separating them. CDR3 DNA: TGCAGTGCTAGAGCTGGGCAGGGGTCCGCGAACACCGGGGAGCTGTTTTTT. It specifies CSARAGQGSANTGELFF.

CDR3 residues: CASIPRHSSGNTIYF. The CDR3 bases are TGTGCCAGTATACCTCGACACAGCTCTGGAAACACCATATATTTT. J is TRBJ1-3 and V is TRBV19; no definite D call. With 7 bases removed from V and 0 bases from J, the gap between germline ends came to 13 bases. In germline, CDR1 is LNHDA, CDR2 SQIVND (reference sequence). The CDR3 loop spans 15 amino acids.

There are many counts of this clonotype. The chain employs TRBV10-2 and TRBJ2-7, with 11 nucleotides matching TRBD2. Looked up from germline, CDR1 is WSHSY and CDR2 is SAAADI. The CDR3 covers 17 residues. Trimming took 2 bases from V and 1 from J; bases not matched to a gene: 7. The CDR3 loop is CASSEGPSGGSSYEQYF. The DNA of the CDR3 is TGCGCCAGCAGTGAGGGTCCTAGCGGGGGGAGTTCCTACGAGCAGTACTTC.

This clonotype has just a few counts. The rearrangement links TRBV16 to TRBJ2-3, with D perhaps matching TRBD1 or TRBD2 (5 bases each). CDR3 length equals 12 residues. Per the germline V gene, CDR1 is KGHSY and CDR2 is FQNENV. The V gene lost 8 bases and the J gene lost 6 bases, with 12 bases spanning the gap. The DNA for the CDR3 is TGTGCCAGCGGGGGTGACATGGATACGCAGTATTTT. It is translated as CASGGDMDTQYF.

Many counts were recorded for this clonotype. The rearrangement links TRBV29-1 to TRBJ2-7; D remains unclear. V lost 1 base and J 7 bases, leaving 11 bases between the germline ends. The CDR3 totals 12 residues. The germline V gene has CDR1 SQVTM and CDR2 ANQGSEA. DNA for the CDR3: TGCAGCGTTGAAGTGTCTAGACTTGAGCAGTACTTC. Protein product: CSVEVSRLEQYF.

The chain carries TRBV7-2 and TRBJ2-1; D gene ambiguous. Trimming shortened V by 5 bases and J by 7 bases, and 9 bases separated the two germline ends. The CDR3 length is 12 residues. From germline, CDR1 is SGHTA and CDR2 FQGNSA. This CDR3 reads CASSLLPNEQFF. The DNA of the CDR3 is TGTGCCAGCAGCCTCCTCCCGAATGAGCAGTTCTTC. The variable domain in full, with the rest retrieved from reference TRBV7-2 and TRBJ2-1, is GAGVSQSPSNKVTEKGKDVELRCDPISGHTALYWYRQSLGQGLEFLIYFQGNSAPDKSGLPSDRFSAERTGGSVSTLTIQRTQQEDSAVYLCASSLLPNEQFFGPGTRLTVL.

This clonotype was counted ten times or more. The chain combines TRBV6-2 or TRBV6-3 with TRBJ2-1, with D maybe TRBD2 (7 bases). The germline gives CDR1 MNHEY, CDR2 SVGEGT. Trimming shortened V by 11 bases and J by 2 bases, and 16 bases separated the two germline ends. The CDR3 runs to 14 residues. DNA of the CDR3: TGTGCCGGGAATGTGGGGGGGCCCTACAATGAGCAGTTCTTC. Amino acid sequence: CAGNVGGPYNEQFF.

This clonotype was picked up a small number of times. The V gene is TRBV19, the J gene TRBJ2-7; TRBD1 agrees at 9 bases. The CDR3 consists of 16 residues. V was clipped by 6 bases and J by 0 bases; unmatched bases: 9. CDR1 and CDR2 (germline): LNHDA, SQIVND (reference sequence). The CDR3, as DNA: TGTGCCAGTAGATTCACAGGGGGCGGAGGCTCCTACGAGCAGTACTTC. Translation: CASRFTGGGGSYEQYF.

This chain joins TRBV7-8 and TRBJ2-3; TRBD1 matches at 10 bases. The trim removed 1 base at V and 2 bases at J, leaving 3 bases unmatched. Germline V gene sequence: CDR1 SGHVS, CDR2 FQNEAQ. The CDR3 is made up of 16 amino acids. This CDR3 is CASSLGQGANTDTQYF. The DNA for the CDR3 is TGTGCCAGCAGCTTAGGACAGGGGGCCAACACAGATACGCAGTATTTT.

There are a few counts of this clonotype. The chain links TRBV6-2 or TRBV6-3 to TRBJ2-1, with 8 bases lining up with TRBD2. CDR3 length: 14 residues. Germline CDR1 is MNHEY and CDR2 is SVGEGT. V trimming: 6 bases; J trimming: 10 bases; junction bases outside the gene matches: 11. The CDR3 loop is CASSQGPAGVEQFF. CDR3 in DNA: TGTGCCAGCAGCCAGGGGCCAGCGGGGGTGGAGCAGTTCTTC.

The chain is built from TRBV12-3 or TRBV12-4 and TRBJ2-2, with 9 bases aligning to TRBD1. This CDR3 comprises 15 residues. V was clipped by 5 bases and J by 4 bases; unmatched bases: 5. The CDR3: CASSLGQGLTGELFF. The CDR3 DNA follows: TGTGCCAGCAGTCTGGGACAGGGACTCACCGGGGAGCTGTTTTTT.

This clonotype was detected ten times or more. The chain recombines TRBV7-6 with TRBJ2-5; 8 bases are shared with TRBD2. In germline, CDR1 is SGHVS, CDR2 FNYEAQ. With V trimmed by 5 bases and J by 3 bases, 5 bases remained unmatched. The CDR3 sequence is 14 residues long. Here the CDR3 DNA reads TGTGCCAGCAGCCCATCGGGGGGGGAAGAGACCCAGTACTTC. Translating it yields CASSPSGGEETQYF.

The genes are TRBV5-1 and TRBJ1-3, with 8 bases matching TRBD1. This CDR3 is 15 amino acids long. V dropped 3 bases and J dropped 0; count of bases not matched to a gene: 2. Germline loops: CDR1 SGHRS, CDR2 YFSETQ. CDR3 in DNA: TGCGCCAGCAGCTCAACAGGGGGCTCTGGAAACACCATATATTTT. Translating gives CASSSTGGSGNTIYF.

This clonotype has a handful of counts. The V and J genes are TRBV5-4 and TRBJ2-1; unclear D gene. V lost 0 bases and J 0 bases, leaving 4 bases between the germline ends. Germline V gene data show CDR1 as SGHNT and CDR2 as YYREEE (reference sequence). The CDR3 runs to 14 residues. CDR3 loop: CASSLASSYNEQFF. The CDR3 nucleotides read TGTGCCAGCAGCTTGGCAAGCTCCTACAATGAGCAGTTCTTC.

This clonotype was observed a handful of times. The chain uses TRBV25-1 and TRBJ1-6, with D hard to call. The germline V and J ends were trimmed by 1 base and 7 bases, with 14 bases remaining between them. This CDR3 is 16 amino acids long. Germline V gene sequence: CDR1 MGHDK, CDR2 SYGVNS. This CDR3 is CASSESHKVGNSPLHF. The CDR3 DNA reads TGTGCCAGCAGTGAATCCCACAAAGTGGGGAATTCACCCCTCCACTTT.

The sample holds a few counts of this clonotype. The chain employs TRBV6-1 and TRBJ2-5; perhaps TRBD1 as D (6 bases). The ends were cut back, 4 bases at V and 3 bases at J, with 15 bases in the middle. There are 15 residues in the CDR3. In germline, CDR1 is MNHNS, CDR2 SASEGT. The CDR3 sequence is CASSGGPGFKETQYF. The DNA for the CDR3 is TGTGCCAGCAGTGGGGGGCCTGGGTTTAAAGAGACCCAGTACTTC.

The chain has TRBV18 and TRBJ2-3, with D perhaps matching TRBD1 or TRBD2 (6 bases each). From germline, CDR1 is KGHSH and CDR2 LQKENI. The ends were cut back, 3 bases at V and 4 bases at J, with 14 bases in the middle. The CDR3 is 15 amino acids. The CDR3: CASSPLGGGPDTQYF. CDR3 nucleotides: TGTGCCAGCTCACCTCTAGGGGGAGGTCCAGATACGCAGTATTTT.

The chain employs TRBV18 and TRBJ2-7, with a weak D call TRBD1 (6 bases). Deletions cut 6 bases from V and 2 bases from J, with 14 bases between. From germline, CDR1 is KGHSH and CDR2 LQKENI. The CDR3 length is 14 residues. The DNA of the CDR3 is TGTGCCAGCTCGCCCGGGACAAAAGCCTACGAGCAGTACTTC. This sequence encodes CASSPGTKAYEQYF. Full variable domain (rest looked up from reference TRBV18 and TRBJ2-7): NAGVMQNPRHLVRRRGQEARLRCSPMKGHSHVYWYRQLPEEGLKFMVYLQKENIIDESGMPKERFSAEFPKEGPSILRIQQVVRGDSAAYFCASSPGTKAYEQYFGPGTRLTVT.

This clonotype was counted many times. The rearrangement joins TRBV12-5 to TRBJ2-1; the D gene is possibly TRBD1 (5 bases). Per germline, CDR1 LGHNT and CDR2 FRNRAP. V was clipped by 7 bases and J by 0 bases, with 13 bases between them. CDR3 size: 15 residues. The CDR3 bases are TGTGCTAGTGCCCCTGACAGTAGCTCCTACAATGAGCAGTTCTTC. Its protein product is CASAPDSSSYNEQFF.

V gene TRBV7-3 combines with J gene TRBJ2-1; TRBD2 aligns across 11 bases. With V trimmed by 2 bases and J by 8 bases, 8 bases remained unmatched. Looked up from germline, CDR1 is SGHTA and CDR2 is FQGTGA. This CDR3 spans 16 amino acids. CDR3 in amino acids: CASSLGTSGSWDEQFF. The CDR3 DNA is TGTGCCAGCAGCTTAGGGACTAGCGGTTCCTGGGATGAGCAGTTCTTC.

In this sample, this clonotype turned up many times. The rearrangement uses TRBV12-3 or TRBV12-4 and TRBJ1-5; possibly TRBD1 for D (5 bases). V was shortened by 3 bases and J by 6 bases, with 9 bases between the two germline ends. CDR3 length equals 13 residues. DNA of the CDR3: TGTGCCAGCAGTTTGGGGGTGCGTCAGCCCCAGCATTTT. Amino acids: CASSLGVRQPQHF.

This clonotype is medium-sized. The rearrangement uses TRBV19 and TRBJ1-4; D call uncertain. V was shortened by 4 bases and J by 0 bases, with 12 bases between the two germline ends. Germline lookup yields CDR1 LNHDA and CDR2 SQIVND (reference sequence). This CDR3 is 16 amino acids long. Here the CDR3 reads CASSRLRGATNEKLFF. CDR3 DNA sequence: TGTGCCAGTAGTAGGCTCCGTGGCGCAACTAATGAAAAACTGTTTTTT.

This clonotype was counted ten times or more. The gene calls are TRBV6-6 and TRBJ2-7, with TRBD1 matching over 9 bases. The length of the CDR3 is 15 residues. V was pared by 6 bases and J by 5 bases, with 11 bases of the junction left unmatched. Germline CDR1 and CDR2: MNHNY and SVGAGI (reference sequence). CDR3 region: CASRFVGQGSDEQYF. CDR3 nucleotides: TGTGCCAGCAGATTTGTGGGACAGGGTAGTGACGAGCAGTACTTC.